Listed here is a single TCR beta chain. Its antigen remains unidentified. The sample is drawn from a study of CD8 T cells in ankylosing spondylitis. Whole-study findings and limits: Characteristic, it appeared, of ankylosing spondylitis blood was a TCR beta motif of eight highly homologous variants. Within matched ankylosing spondylitis synovial fluid, disease-linked clones were reportedly significantly enriched.

Molecular-barcoded quantitative 5'-RACE produced these TCR beta libraries. TCRdb re-derived calls from the 5' RACE reads in MiXCR, one entry per CDR3 protein. In the table there are approximately 300,000 distinct CDR3 sequences, approximately 8% of which are singletons. Specimen: blood, either unsorted or a sorted T cell fraction (not recorded which). The receptor's source is a male donor with ankylosing spondylitis.

In DNA, the CDR3 is TGTGCCATCAGTGGGACAGCCAGTAATGAAAAACTGTTTTTT. Translation gives CAISGTASNEKLFF. V gene TRBV10-3 combines with J gene TRBJ1-4, with a weak D call TRBD1 (6 bases). Germline loops: CDR1 ENHRY, CDR2 SYGVKD. CDR3 length: 14 amino acids. V lost 4 bases and J lost 4, with 10 bases in between.